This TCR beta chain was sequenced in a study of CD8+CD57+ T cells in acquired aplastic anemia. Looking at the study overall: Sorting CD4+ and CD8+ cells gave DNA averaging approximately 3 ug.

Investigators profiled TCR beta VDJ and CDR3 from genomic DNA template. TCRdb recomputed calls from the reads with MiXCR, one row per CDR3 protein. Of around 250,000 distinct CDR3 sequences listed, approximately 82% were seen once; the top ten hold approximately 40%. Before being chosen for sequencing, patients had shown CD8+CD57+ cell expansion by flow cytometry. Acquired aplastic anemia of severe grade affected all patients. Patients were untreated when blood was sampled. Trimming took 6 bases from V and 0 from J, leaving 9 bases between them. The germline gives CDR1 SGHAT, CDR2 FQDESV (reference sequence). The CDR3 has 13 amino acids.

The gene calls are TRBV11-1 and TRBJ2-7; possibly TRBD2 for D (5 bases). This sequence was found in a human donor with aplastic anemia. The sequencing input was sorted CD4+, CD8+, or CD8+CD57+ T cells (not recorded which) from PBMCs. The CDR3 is CASRADVSYEQYF. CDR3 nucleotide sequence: TGTGCCAGCAGAGCGGACGTCTCCTACGAGCAGTACTTC.